This T cell receptor beta chain was sequenced in a study of CD4 T cells in relation to SARS-CoV-2 and coronaviruses. This clone appeared a few times. The antigen remains undetermined. Clones were read by immunoSEQ multiplex PCR, and TCRdb kept only the in-frame ones, dropping some. Of about 36,000 clones in the sample, approximately 80% are singletons; the top ten hold roughly 21%. V lost 7 bases, J lost 5 bases, and 18 bases lay in between. Germline values: CDR1 SGHRS, CDR2 YFSETQ. The CDR3 extends over 14 amino acids. This chain uses TRBV5-1 with TRBJ2-5; D tentatively fits TRBD1 or TRBD2 (6 bases each). The clonotype originates from an adult with COVID-19. Source material: memory CD4+ T cells from PBMCs, cultured in vitro. The CDR3 is CASRYREVRETQYF. In DNA form, the CDR3 reads TGCGCCAGCCGCTACAGGGAGGTGAGGGAGACCCAGTACTTC.